The 24 T cell receptor beta chains in this list originate from one sample, sequenced in a study of T cell repertoires in ileal Crohn's disease. The method was immunoSEQ multiplex PCR; TCRdb's version includes in-frame clones alone and lacks a portion of them. The sample carries some 14,000 clones, 87% recorded once. The sample consisted of ileal tissue. The receptor source for this set is an adult with Crohn's disease.

This clone occurred once. This chain uses TRBV6-6 with TRBJ2-7, with TRBD1 matching over 11 bases. CDR1 and CDR2 from the germline V gene are MNHNY and SVGAGI (reference sequence). The CDR3 has 14 residues. J was trimmed by 5 bases and V by 5 bases; bases with no gene match: 5. The CDR3 region has the DNA TGTGCCAGCAGTGGCGGACAGGGGGCTGACGAGCAGTACTTC. Residues: CASSGGQGADEQYF.

The gene calls are TRBV19 and TRBJ2-3, with TRBD1 matching over 8 bases. Germline trimming cut 5 bases from V and 0 bases from J; bases unmatched to any gene: 4. CDR3 length equals 15 residues. CDR1 is LNHDA and CDR2 is SQIVND in the germline V gene (reference sequence). The DNA for the CDR3 is TGTGCCAGTAGTGTCACAGGGGGAAGCACAGATACGCAGTATTTT. Translating it yields CASSVTGGSTDTQYF.

This clone was seen once. V usage is TRBV7-8 and J usage is TRBJ1-1; D not certain. The CDR3 has 14 residues. With 2 bases removed from V and 1 base from J, the gap between germline ends came to 8 bases. Germline V gene lookup returns CDR1 SGHVS and CDR2 FQNEAQ. CDR3 in DNA: TGTGCCAGCAGCTTACCCCTAGGGAACACTGAAGCTTTCTTT. Its protein is CASSLPLGNTEAFF.

The CDR3 DNA is TGTGCCAGCAGTCACCCCGGTATCGGGGAGCTGTTTTTT. This gives the protein CASSHPGIGELFF. The chain carries TRBV6-1 and TRBJ2-2; D uncertain. The ends were cut back, 5 bases at V and 7 bases at J, with 11 bases in the middle. This CDR3 is 13 amino acids long. Germline CDR1 reads MNHNS; CDR2 reads SASEGT.

The table lists this clone with a count of one. The chain combines TRBV5-1 with TRBJ2-2; 9 bases align to TRBD1. Germline V gene data show CDR1 as SGHRS and CDR2 as YFSETQ. The CDR3 consists of 13 residues. The trim removed 3 bases at V and 9 bases at J, leaving 3 bases unmatched. Here the CDR3 reads CASSWDRDRELFF. In DNA form, the CDR3 reads TGCGCCAGCAGCTGGGACAGGGACCGGGAGCTGTTTTTT.

This clone has a handful of counts. V and J are TRBV6-6 and TRBJ2-6; a weak D match, TRBD1 (6 bases). V was shortened by 6 bases and J by 2 bases, with 11 bases between the two germline ends. Germline CDR1 and CDR2: MNHNY and SVGAGI (reference sequence). The CDR3 totals 15 residues. The CDR3 loop is CASSKTGTGANVLTF. The CDR3 nucleotides are TGTGCCAGCAGCAAGACAGGAACTGGGGCCAACGTCCTGACTTTC.

V is TRBV7-8 and J is TRBJ1-2; TRBD1 might be the D (5 bases). The germline V gene has CDR1 SGHVS and CDR2 FQNEAQ. Trimming removed 0 bases at V and 5 bases at J, with 10 bases between. The CDR3 is 14 amino acids. The CDR3 loop reads CASSLATVSYGYTF. The CDR3 coding sequence is TGTGCCAGCAGCTTAGCGACAGTATCTTATGGCTACACCTTC.

This clone has only a few counts. V and J are TRBV9 and TRBJ1-3; D not certain. V shed 3 bases and J shed 4 bases, with 11 bases lying between them. Germline CDR1 and CDR2: SGDLS and YYNGEE. This CDR3 spans 14 amino acids. CDR3 region: CASSEPGRGNTIYF. In nucleotides, the CDR3 is TGTGCCAGCAGCGAGCCCGGGAGGGGAAACACCATATATTTT.

This clone was detected only a few times. The V call is TRBV30, the J call TRBJ1-5; possible D gene TRBD1, 6 bases. V was clipped by 1 base and J by 10 bases, with 17 bases between them. The V gene's germline CDR1 is GTSNPN and CDR2 SVGIG (reference sequence). The CDR3 loop spans 14 amino acids. The CDR3 DNA follows: TGTGCCTGGAGTGGCCGACAGGACCAAGAACCCCAGCATTTT. As protein: CAWSGRQDQEPQHF.

The genes are TRBV6-5 and TRBJ1-1, with D uncertain. V shed 5 bases and J shed 0 bases, with 13 bases lying between them. This CDR3 spans 15 amino acids. Germline values: CDR1 MNHEY, CDR2 SVGAGI. For the CDR3, the DNA is TGTGCCAGCAGTAACGGAGGAGCTTTGAACACTGAAGCTTTCTTT. It yields the protein CASSNGGALNTEAFF.

J is TRBJ2-1 and V is TRBV7-3; TRBD1 matches at 7 bases. Trimming at V came to 2 bases and at J to 5 bases, leaving 3 bases not matched to a gene. CDR1 is SGHTA and CDR2 is FQGTGA in the germline V gene. The CDR3 totals 14 residues. CDR3 residues: CASSLYRGDNEQFF. CDR3 nucleotides: TGTGCCAGCAGCTTATACAGGGGAGACAATGAGCAGTTCTTC.

The genes are TRBV9 and TRBJ2-2; 10 positions match TRBD1. Trimming at V came to 3 bases and at J to 5 bases, leaving 1 base not matched to a gene. This CDR3 spans 14 amino acids. Germline assignment: CDR1 SGDLS and CDR2 YYNGEE. The CDR3 region is CASSGTGGTGELFF. Here the CDR3 DNA reads TGTGCCAGCAGCGGGACAGGGGGAACCGGGGAGCTGTTTTTT. Full variable domain (missing parts from reference TRBV9 and TRBJ2-2): DSGVTQTPKHLITATGQRVTLRCSPRSGDLSVYWYQQSLDQGLQFLIQYYNGEERAKGNILERFSAQQFPDLHSELNLSSLELGDSALYFCASSGTGGTGELFFGEGSRLTVL.

The genes are TRBV9 and TRBJ1-1; D is ambiguous. The CDR3 length is 13 residues. Trimming removed 2 bases from V and 1 base from J, with 6 bases in between. Germline V CDR1 and CDR2: SGDLS, YYNGEE. CDR3 sequence reads: CASSVGANTEAFF. The DNA of the CDR3 is TGTGCCAGCAGCGTCGGAGCGAACACTGAAGCTTTCTTT. Filled out from reference TRBV9 and TRBJ1-1, the complete variable domain reads DSGVTQTPKHLITATGQRVTLRCSPRSGDLSVYWYQQSLDQGLQFLIQYYNGEERAKGNILERFSAQQFPDLHSELNLSSLELGDSALYFCASSVGANTEAFFGQGTRLTVV.

J is TRBJ1-2 and V is TRBV27, with 8 bases matching TRBD1. The V gene's germline CDR1 is MNHEY and CDR2 SMNVEV (reference sequence). The CDR3 totals 14 residues. J gave up 4 bases and V 4 bases, and 5 bases lay outside the gene matches. The CDR3 reads CASSSDRVIYGYTF. CDR3 DNA: TGTGCCAGCAGTTCGGACAGGGTTATCTATGGCTACACCTTC.

The gene calls are TRBV4-2 and TRBJ1-5, with 8 bases aligning to TRBD1. Germline CDR1 LGHNA, CDR2 YNFKEQ. V was pared by 1 base and J by 6 bases, with 5 bases of the junction left unmatched. The length of the CDR3 is 15 residues. This chain's CDR3 is CASSQGTGGRQPQHF. Here the CDR3 DNA reads TGTGCCAGCAGCCAAGGTACAGGGGGTCGTCAGCCCCAGCATTTT.

The chain combines TRBV11-2 with TRBJ2-3; 7 positions agree with TRBD2. V lost 0 bases to trimming and J lost 5 bases; unmatched junction nucleotides: 11. This CDR3 comprises 17 residues. CDR1 and CDR2 from the germline V gene are SGHAT and FQNNGV. The DNA of the CDR3 is TGTGCCAGCAGCTTAGATCTGGCGGGAGCAAAGCAAGATACGCAGTATTTT. This sequence encodes CASSLDLAGAKQDTQYF.

The gene calls are TRBV2 and TRBJ2-7; 8 bases fit TRBD1. The ends lost 2 bases at V and 3 bases at J; junction bases unmatched: 6. This CDR3 is 15 amino acids long. Germline loops: CDR1 SNHLY, CDR2 FYNNEI. Here the CDR3 reads CASSEPGGLGYEQYF. CDR3 bases: TGTGCCAGCAGTGAACCAGGGGGCCTGGGCTACGAGCAGTACTTC.

The genes are TRBV5-6 and TRBJ2-5; TRBD1 aligns across 7 bases. V gave up 4 bases and J gave up 5 bases; unmatched junction bases: 5. The germline CDR1 and CDR2 sequences are SGHDT and YYEEEE. The CDR3 sequence is 13 residues long. The DNA for the CDR3 is TGTGCCAGCAGCCTGGACAGGATTGAGACCCAGTACTTC. Its protein product is CASSLDRIETQYF. Full variable domain (rest looked up from reference TRBV5-6 and TRBJ2-5): DAGVTQSPTHLIKTRGQQVTLRCSPKSGHDTVSWYQQALGQGPQFIFQYYEEEERQRGNFPDRFSGHQFPNYSSELNVNALLLGDSALYLCASSLDRIETQYFGPGTRLLVL.

The chain is built from TRBV7-9 and TRBJ2-1; 11 positions agree with TRBD2. The CDR3 is 15 amino acids. Germline V gene data show CDR1 as SEHNR and CDR2 as FQNEAQ (reference sequence). Trimming at V came to 5 bases and at J to 4 bases, leaving 4 bases not matched to a gene. DNA for the CDR3: TGTGCCAGCAGCCCGGGACTAGCGGTTTACAATGAGCAGTTCTTC. It codes for CASSPGLAVYNEQFF.

A single count supports this clone. The J gene is TRBJ2-5, the V gene TRBV5-4, with D tentatively TRBD2 (6 bases). The J call may be mistaken, given a closer DNA end match to TRBJ2-7. CDR1 and CDR2 from the germline V gene are SGHNT and YYREEE (reference sequence). CDR3 length equals 15 residues. The CDR3 here is CASSLGSGSSYEQYF. The CDR3 coding sequence is TGTGCCAGCAGCTTGGGTAGCGGCAGCTCCTACGAGCAGTACTTC.

The chain has TRBV11-1 and TRBJ2-5; 9 bases line up with TRBD1. The DNA end is a closer match to TRBJ2-7, so the J assignment may be wrong. The CDR3 covers 18 residues. Germline V lookup: CDR1 SGHAT, CDR2 FQDESV (reference sequence). The CDR3, as DNA: TGTGCCAGCAGCTTAGGCACTGGGCCCTCCGGGACAGGGTACGAGCAGTACTTC. Protein sequence: CASSLGTGPSGTGYEQYF.

The chain uses TRBV7-2 and TRBJ2-7; no clear D gene. This CDR3 contains 14 residues. Deletions cut 0 bases from V and 6 bases from J, with 12 bases between. CDR1 and CDR2 (germline): SGHTA, FQGNSA. The CDR3 loop is CASSLALPRGEQYF. The DNA for the CDR3 is TGTGCCAGCAGCTTAGCCCTGCCCAGAGGCGAGCAGTACTTC.

The rearrangement links TRBV14 to TRBJ1-4; possible D gene TRBD1, 5 bases. The CDR3 is 19 residues long. Germline CDR1 SGHDN, CDR2 FVKESK. V was pared by 0 bases and J by 3 bases, with 20 bases between. CDR3 nucleotide sequence: TGTGCCAGCAGCCAAGAGGGTCGGCGGGGAAGGGGAGCTAATGAAAAACTGTTTTTT. Translating gives CASSQEGRRGRGANEKLFF.

The J gene is TRBJ1-1, the V gene TRBV6-5; D uncertain. V gave up 0 bases and J gave up 4 bases, with 12 bases separating them. There are 15 residues in the CDR3. CDR1 and CDR2 (germline): MNHEY, SVGAGI. The CDR3 sequence is CASSYSTGLGTEAFF. The CDR3 DNA sequence: TGTGCCAGCAGTTACTCCACCGGGTTGGGCACTGAAGCTTTCTTT.